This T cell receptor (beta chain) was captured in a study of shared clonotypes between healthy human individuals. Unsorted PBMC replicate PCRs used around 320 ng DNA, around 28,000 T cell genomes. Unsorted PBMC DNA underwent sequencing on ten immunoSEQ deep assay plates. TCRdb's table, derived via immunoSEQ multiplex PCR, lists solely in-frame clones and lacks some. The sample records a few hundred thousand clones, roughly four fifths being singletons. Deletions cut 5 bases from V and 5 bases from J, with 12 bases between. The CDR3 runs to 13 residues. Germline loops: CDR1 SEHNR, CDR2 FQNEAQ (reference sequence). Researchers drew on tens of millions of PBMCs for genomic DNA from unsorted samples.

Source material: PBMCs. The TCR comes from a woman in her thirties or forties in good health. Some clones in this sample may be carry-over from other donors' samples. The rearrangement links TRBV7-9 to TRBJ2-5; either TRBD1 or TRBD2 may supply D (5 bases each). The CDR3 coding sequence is TGTGCCAGCAGCCAACTCTGGGGGGAGACCCAGTACTTC. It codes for CASSQLWGETQYF.